This T cell receptor beta chain was retrieved from a study of OX40 agonist ivuxolimab in advanced cancers. Study results and caveats: Partial responders at 0.1-3.0 mg/kg had among the lowest clonal expansion.

The V gene's germline CDR1 is SGHTA and CDR2 FQGNSA. CDR3 length: 19 residues. V gave up 2 bases and J gave up 0 bases; unmatched junction bases: 10. The data were produced by immunoSEQ multiplex PCR, yet TCRdb's version contains in-frame clones alone and is incomplete. The sample carries just under 85,000 clones, about 80% recorded once. Notes on this clone: Its antigen is as yet unknown.

The starting material was CD4+ or CD8+ T cells sorted from blood, obtained in a trial of the OX40 agonist ivuxolimab. This receptor was taken from an adult with an advanced solid tumor such as melanoma, head and neck, liver or kidney cancer. The chain couples TRBV7-2 to TRBJ2-3, with TRBD2 matching over 11 bases. Written as DNA, the CDR3 is TGTGCCAGCAGCTTAATGCTAGCGGGGGGTTCTACTAGCACAGATACGCAGTATTTT. Translated: CASSLMLAGGSTSTDTQYF.